This T cell receptor beta chain emerged from a study of metastatic and nonmetastatic thyroid tumors. Study background: It was across blood and tumor or nodule tissue from malignant and benign thyroid patients that repertoires were compared.

This clone came up a few times. What it binds is not known. A much more abundant neighbour one base away suggests this may be a read error. Looked up from germline, CDR1 is SEHNR and CDR2 is FQNEAQ (reference sequence). Trimming removed 5 bases from V and 4 bases from J, with 12 bases in between. The length of the CDR3 is 14 residues. Study results and limitations: For both blood and tumor, malignant thyroid tumors reportedly showed significantly higher TCR beta diversity than benign nodules did.

Until they underwent thyroid surgery, no patient had received any treatment. Authors' methods: It was from CDR3 differences across clinicopathological groups that a distant-metastasis classifier for papillary thyroid cancer was built. TCRdb re-analyzed the PCR reads using MiXCR. The V and J calls come from TCRdb's annotation, not from the publication. The data contain 20,000 to 30,000 clones, about an eighth of them singletons. The chain carries TRBV7-9 and TRBJ2-1; D ambiguous. What was sequenced was blood. This clonotype originated in a female donor with papillary thyroid cancer or a benign thyroid nodule (not recorded which). Some clones in this sample may be carry-over from other donors' samples. CDR3 DNA sequence: TGTGCCAGCAGCATACTACATGGTTACAATGAGCAGTTCTTC. It specifies CASSILHGYNEQFF.